Following are 5 T cell receptor beta chains from one sample sequenced in a study of cytomegalovirus exposure and HLA in healthy donors. Sequencing was performed with immunoSEQ multiplex PCR; in TCRdb, only in-frame clones are kept and a portion is missing. Among more than 300,000 clones listed, about nine tenths were seen once. Sequenced material: PBMCs. These receptors came from a woman aged 18-29 years in good health and CMV-seronegative.

The chain carries TRBV5-1 and TRBJ1-4; 9 bases align to TRBD1. The CDR3 consists of 17 residues. With 4 bases clipped from V and 8 bases from J, the junction kept 15 bases outside the gene matches. Germline CDR1 and CDR2: SGHRS and YFSETQ. CDR3 protein: CASSQKPGQGRLEKLFF. DNA for the CDR3: TGCGCCAGCAGCCAAAAACCGGGACAGGGCAGATTGGAAAAACTGTTTTTT. The full variable domain, its missing parts supplied by reference TRBV5-1 and TRBJ1-4, is KAGVTQTPRYLIKTRGQQVTLSCSPISGHRSVSWYQQTPGQGLQFLFEYFSETQRNKGNFPGRFSGRQFSNSRSEMNVSTLELGDSALYLCASSQKPGQGRLEKLFFGSGTQLSVL.

The chain links TRBV7-9 to TRBJ2-7; 8 bases are a match to TRBD2. CDR1 and CDR2 from the germline V gene are SEHNR and FQNEAQ (reference sequence). The length of the CDR3 is 13 residues. V was clipped by 5 bases and J by 4 bases; unmatched bases: 4. The CDR3 DNA sequence: TGTGCCAGCAGCGGGACTAGGAATTACGAGCAGTACTTC. Translation: CASSGTRNYEQYF. The full variable domain, in which reference TRBV7-9 and TRBJ2-7 provide the parts outside the CDR3, is DTGVSQNPRHKITKRGQNVTFRCDPISEHNRLYWYRQTLGQGPEFLTYFQNEAQLEKSRLLSDRFSAERPKGSFSTLEIQRTEQGDSAMYLCASSGTRNYEQYFGPGTRLTVT.

V and J are TRBV29-1 and TRBJ1-1; D is uncertain. The germline gives CDR1 SQVTM, CDR2 ANQGSEA. Trimming shortened V by 7 bases and J by 1 base, and 16 bases separated the two germline ends. This CDR3 is built from 14 residues. The CDR3 coding sequence is TGCAGCGGTCGGGAGGCCTTGTGGAACACTGAAGCTTTCTTT. Translating it yields CSGREALWNTEAFF.

The V call is TRBV6-5, the J call TRBJ1-5; D is uncertain. Trimming stripped 6 bases from V and 4 bases from J, with 10 bases between. This CDR3 has 13 amino acids. CDR1 and CDR2 from the germline V gene are MNHEY and SVGAGI. As DNA, the CDR3 is TGTGCCAGCAGGTCTAATACTAATCAGCCCCAGCATTTT. Amino acids: CASRSNTNQPQHF.

The V and J genes are TRBV13 and TRBJ1-4, with D tentatively TRBD1 (6 bases). V gave up 2 bases and J gave up 5 bases, with 18 bases separating them. CDR1 and CDR2 (germline): PRHDT, FYEKMQ (reference sequence). The CDR3 runs 17 residues. This CDR3 reads CASSLRVFGQTNEKLFF. As DNA, the CDR3 is TGTGCCAGCAGCTTAAGAGTGTTTGGACAGACGAATGAAAAACTGTTTTTT.